The sample holds many counts of the clone carrying this T cell receptor beta chain. As yet, its antigen is unknown. The sample belongs to a study of response to subunit inactivated influenza vaccine. General study results and limits: It was suggested by the authors that few new T cells are recruited by each seasonal influenza vaccination.

Each CDR3 protein gets one entry after TCRdb re-called the RT-PCR reads with MiXCR. The profile shows 450,000 to 600,000 distinct CDR3 sequences, approximately 7.6% of them singletons. Germline CDR1 reads LGHDT; CDR2 reads YNNKEL (reference sequence). V shed 0 bases and J shed 2 bases, with 7 bases lying between them. The CDR3 covers 14 residues. Sample: PBMCs from blood, taken less than 30 months after vaccination. The chain links TRBV3-1 to TRBJ2-5; D ambiguous. This TCR was sampled from a man between 50 and 70 years old who received an inactivated influenza vaccine. The CDR3: CASSQDPWQETQYF. The DNA for the CDR3 is TGTGCCAGCAGCCAAGATCCCTGGCAAGAGACCCAGTACTTC.